Listed here are 32 T cell receptor beta chains from one sample, sequenced in a study of blood T cell repertoires in COVID-19 (dated by TCRdb to about 2020). The library was made by the immunoSEQ multiplex PCR assay. The clones in this table, taken by TCRdb from immuneACCESS, are in-frame only. Not every clone is retained; where verified, under half of the shortfall comes from an unresolved V gene, and the cause of the rest is unknown. In all, the sample holds roughly 170,000 clones, and almost 85% of those were seen once. Roughly 7.5% of the sample is taken by the ten largest. The sample comprised peripheral blood. The receptor set was obtained from a man between 35 and 55 years old who had recovered from COVID-19.

The J gene is TRBJ1-2, the V gene TRBV9, with a weak D call TRBD1 (5 bases). Deletions cut 4 bases from V and 7 bases from J, with 23 bases between. The CDR3 spans 16 residues. Germline V gives CDR1 SGDLS, CDR2 YYNGEE. The DNA of the CDR3 is TGTGCCAGCAGCACCCGAACCAGGGAAATAGAGTCTGGCTACACCTTC. It specifies CASSTRTREIESGYTF.

This chain connects TRBV6-5 to TRBJ1-2; D gene unclear. This CDR3 has 12 amino acids. V lost 8 bases, J lost 1 base, and 8 bases lay in between. Germline values: CDR1 MNHEY, CDR2 SVGAGI. The CDR3 DNA reads as TGTGCCAGCCTCGGGGATAACTATGGCTACACCTTC. This translates into CASLGDNYGYTF.

The gene calls are TRBV4-3 and TRBJ2-1, with TRBD2 matching over 12 bases. Looked up from germline, CDR1 is LGHNA and CDR2 is YSLEER. The length of the CDR3 is 16 residues. With V trimmed by 1 base and J by 4 bases, 2 bases remained unmatched. The CDR3 loop reads CASSQGTSGEYNEQFF. Here the CDR3 DNA reads TGCGCCAGCAGCCAAGGGACTAGCGGGGAATACAATGAGCAGTTCTTC.

The CDR3 DNA reads as TGCGCCAGCAGCACCGGGACAGGGTTAGACTACAATGAGCAGTTCTTC. This sequence encodes CASSTGTGLDYNEQFF. The chain employs TRBV5-1 and TRBJ2-1; 9 bases fit TRBD1. J lost 3 bases, V lost 4 bases, and 8 bases had no gene match. The germline CDR1 and CDR2 sequences are SGHRS and YFSETQ. The CDR3 contains 16 residues.

This clone appeared a single time. The J gene is TRBJ2-2, the V gene TRBV19, with D perhaps TRBD1 (7 bases). The CDR3 contains 17 residues. Germline V gives CDR1 LNHDA, CDR2 SQIVND (reference sequence). Trimming cost V 7 bases and J 4 bases, with 22 bases left between them. The CDR3 region is CASTGSWRGLGTGELFF. DNA of the CDR3: TGTGCCAGTACGGGGTCCTGGAGGGGGCTCGGCACCGGGGAGCTGTTTTTT.

The CDR3: CASSLFDRYNEQFF. CDR3 in DNA: TGTGCCAGCAGCTTGTTCGACAGATACAATGAGCAGTTCTTC. This chain joins TRBV5-4 and TRBJ2-1; tentatively, D is TRBD1 (5 bases). Germline loops: CDR1 SGHNT, CDR2 YYREEE (reference sequence). V lost 1 base to trimming and J lost 4 bases, with 9 bases between them. The CDR3 sequence is 14 residues long.

The rearrangement uses TRBV6-2 or TRBV6-3 and TRBJ1-2; D uncertain. This CDR3 is built from 13 residues. V was shortened by 4 bases and J by 3 bases, with 9 bases between the two germline ends. Germline-derived CDR1 and CDR2 are MNHEY and SVGEGT. The CDR3 here is CASSFEGDYGYTF. As DNA, the CDR3 is TGTGCCAGCAGTTTTGAGGGAGACTATGGCTACACCTTC.

The genes are TRBV6-6 and TRBJ2-7, with 9 positions matching TRBD2. Trimming cost V 5 bases and J 2 bases; bases outside gene matches: 10. Germline values: CDR1 MNHNY, CDR2 SVGAGI (reference sequence). The CDR3 extends over 16 amino acids. CDR3 region: CASSPPGLADAYEQYF. CDR3 DNA: TGTGCCAGCAGTCCACCGGGACTAGCAGATGCCTACGAGCAGTACTTC.

The chain couples TRBV5-4 to TRBJ2-1; tentative D call: TRBD2 (6 bases). Trimming pared 2 bases from V and 10 bases from J, leaving 19 bases between. Looked up from germline, CDR1 is SGHNT and CDR2 is YYREEE (reference sequence). The CDR3 loop spans 15 amino acids. CDR3 sequence reads: CASSFGTGDLWEQFF. CDR3 DNA: TGTGCCAGCAGCTTCGGAACGGGAGATCTGTGGGAGCAGTTCTTC. Filled out from reference TRBV5-4 and TRBJ2-1, the complete variable domain reads ETGVTQSPTHLIKTRGQQVTLRCSSQSGHNTVSWYQQALGQGPQFIFQYYREEENGRGNFPPRFSGLQFPNYSSELNVNALELDDSALYLCASSFGTGDLWEQFFGPGTRLTVL.

V gene TRBV9 combines with J gene TRBJ2-2, with D hard to call. Between the trimmed V and J ends, which lost 4 bases and 5 bases, there was a span of 6 bases. The CDR3 loop spans 12 amino acids. Germline lookup yields CDR1 SGDLS and CDR2 YYNGEE. CDR3 nucleotides: TGTGCCAGCAGCCTTCGGACCGGGGAGCTGTTTTTT. Translated, it gives CASSLRTGELFF.

The chain joins TRBV27 to TRBJ2-7; TRBD2 matches 10 bases. In germline, CDR1 is MNHEY, CDR2 SMNVEV (reference sequence). V dropped 5 bases and J dropped 3; count of bases not matched to a gene: 7. The CDR3 totals 15 residues. CDR3 sequence (DNA): TGTGCCAGCAGTGTCTCTAGCGGGAGTTTCTACGAGCAGTACTTC. This encodes CASSVSSGSFYEQYF.

The table lists this clone with a few counts. This CDR3 is CASSNHRGIGSPLHF. CDR3 coding DNA: TGTGCCAGCAGCAATCACAGGGGAATAGGTTCACCCCTCCACTTT. V usage is TRBV11-2 and J usage is TRBJ1-6; 7 bases map to TRBD1. This CDR3 spans 15 amino acids. V was clipped by 5 bases and J by 9 bases; unmatched bases: 10. Germline V CDR1 and CDR2: SGHAT, FQNNGV.

The chain has TRBV28 and TRBJ2-1; 8 nucleotides match TRBD1. The germline V gene encodes CDR1 MDHEN and CDR2 SYDVKM. After removal of 6 bases from V and 8 bases from J, the junction contained 6 bases not matched to a gene. The CDR3 contains 13 residues. As DNA, the CDR3 is TGTGCCAGCAGCCTGACAGGGGTTGATGAGCAGTTCTTC. It specifies CASSLTGVDEQFF.

This clone occurred once. V usage is TRBV7-3 and J usage is TRBJ1-1; perhaps TRBD1 as D (6 bases). Trimming took off 4 bases at V and 4 bases at J, with 10 bases between the two ends. Germline CDR1 is SGHTA and CDR2 is FQGTGA. The CDR3 consists of 13 residues. The CDR3 DNA is TGTGCCAGCAGCTCTGACAGGTCCACTGAAGCTTTCTTT. Amino acid sequence: CASSSDRSTEAFF. Full variable domain (rest looked up from reference TRBV7-3 and TRBJ1-1): GAGVSQTPSNKVTEKGKYVELRCDPISGHTALYWYRQSLGQGPEFLIYFQGTGAADDSGLPNDRFFAVRPEGSVSTLKIQRTERGDSAVYLCASSSDRSTEAFFGQGTRLTVV.

V gene TRBV7-2 combines with J gene TRBJ2-7, with 8 nucleotides matching TRBD2. This CDR3 is 14 amino acids long. J was trimmed by 5 bases and V by 6 bases; bases with no gene match: 9. Germline CDR1 is SGHTA and CDR2 is FQGNSA. The CDR3, as DNA: TGTGCCAGCAGTGTATCCTGGACTAGCAACGAGCAGTACTTC. Its translation is CASSVSWTSNEQYF.

This clone showed up just a few times. The gene calls are TRBV7-3 and TRBJ2-2, with D tentatively TRBD1 (5 bases). Germline-derived CDR1 and CDR2 are SGHTA and FQGTGA. The V and J ends lost 5 bases and 6 bases respectively, with 7 bases between them. CDR3 size: 12 residues. The CDR3 DNA follows: TGTGCCAGCAGCCAAGGGGCCGGGGAGCTGTTTTTT. Residues: CASSQGAGELFF.

This clone was counted only a few times. The rearrangement joins TRBV6-5 to TRBJ2-2; 11 bases are a match to TRBD2. The trim removed 8 bases at V and 6 bases at J, leaving 8 bases unmatched. The CDR3 is 15 residues long. The germline CDR1 and CDR2 sequences are MNHEY and SVGAGI. CDR3 sequence: CASRQTSGISGELFF. CDR3 DNA sequence: TGTGCCAGCCGACAGACTAGCGGGATTTCCGGGGAGCTGTTTTTT.

The V call is TRBV7-2, the J call TRBJ2-7; 8 bases are shared with TRBD1. CDR3 length: 13 residues. CDR1 and CDR2 (germline): SGHTA, FQGNSA. Losses at the gene ends were 8 bases for V and 7 bases for J; bases not matched to a gene: 10. CDR3: CASSQGAKREQYF. The DNA for the CDR3 is TGTGCCAGCTCTCAGGGGGCGAAGAGAGAGCAGTACTTC.

The chain couples TRBV29-1 to TRBJ1-2; 9 bases map to TRBD1. The V and J ends lost 7 bases and 6 bases, in that order; junction bases with no gene match: 9. The V gene's germline CDR1 is SQVTM and CDR2 ANQGSEA. The CDR3 is made up of 13 amino acids. The CDR3: CSARTGEWDGYTF. The CDR3 nucleotides are TGCAGCGCCCGGACAGGGGAATGGGATGGCTACACCTTC.

V is TRBV19 and J is TRBJ2-3; 8 positions agree with TRBD2. CDR1 is LNHDA, CDR2 SQIVND, per germline (reference sequence). Germline trimming cut 3 bases from V and 2 bases from J; bases unmatched to any gene: 7. This CDR3 has 16 amino acids. The CDR3 sequence is CASSMVVAGPTDTQYF. Here the CDR3 DNA reads TGTGCCAGTAGTATGGTCGTAGCGGGGCCCACAGATACGCAGTATTTT.

This clone has a single count. The chain uses TRBV10-3 and TRBJ1-5, with a weak D call TRBD1 (6 bases). CDR1 and CDR2 from the germline V gene are ENHRY and SYGVKD. The V end lost 8 bases, the J end lost 6 bases, and 17 bases lay between the germline ends. CDR3 size: 14 residues. The CDR3 is CAISRGGQGQPQHF. The DNA for the CDR3 is TGTGCCATCTCCCGGGGGGGGCAGGGTCAGCCCCAGCATTTT.

V and J are TRBV6-6 and TRBJ1-5; D unresolved. Between the trimmed V and J ends, which lost 6 bases and 6 bases, there was a span of 9 bases. CDR1 and CDR2 (germline): MNHNY, SVGAGI (reference sequence). The CDR3 has 12 residues. The CDR3 coding sequence is TGTGCCAGCAGCGAGGGCGGTCAGCCCCAGCATTTT. This codes for CASSEGGQPQHF.

The chain employs TRBV19 and TRBJ1-2; D is perhaps TRBD1 (5 bases). The germline gives CDR1 LNHDA, CDR2 SQIVND (reference sequence). This CDR3 spans 14 amino acids. Deletions cut 3 bases from V and 0 bases from J, with 8 bases between. CDR3 in amino acids: CASSISTANYGYTF. The DNA for the CDR3 is TGTGCCAGTAGTATCTCGACAGCTAACTATGGCTACACCTTC.

The chain is built from TRBV7-2 and TRBJ2-7, with D maybe TRBD1 (6 bases). Trimming stripped 2 bases from V and 2 bases from J, with 10 bases between. The CDR3 extends over 14 amino acids. Per the germline V gene, CDR1 is SGHTA and CDR2 is FQGNSA. This CDR3 reads CASSLTAGAYEQYF. In DNA, the CDR3 is TGTGCCAGCAGCTTAACGGCAGGGGCCTACGAGCAGTACTTC.

This clone was counted only a few times. This sequence joins TRBV27 and TRBJ1-6; D might be TRBD1 (6 bases). The CDR3 is 16 amino acids. The germline gives CDR1 MNHEY, CDR2 SMNVEV (reference sequence). Trimming took 5 bases from V and 1 from J, leaving 12 bases between them. The CDR3 nucleotides read TGTGCCAGCAGTCCAGCAGGGGCATCCTATAATTCACCCCTCCACTTT. Its protein product is CASSPAGASYNSPLHF.

This chain links TRBV7-9 with TRBJ1-1, with unresolved D. From germline, CDR1 is SEHNR and CDR2 FQNEAQ (reference sequence). The CDR3 is 14 amino acids. The V gene lost 5 bases and the J gene lost 4 bases, with 14 bases spanning the gap. CDR3: CASSADWRSTEAFF. The CDR3 DNA reads TGTGCCAGCAGCGCAGACTGGAGGAGCACTGAAGCTTTCTTT.

J is TRBJ2-2 and V is TRBV7-8; 7 bases are a match to TRBD2. Trimming took 5 bases from V and 5 from J; bases not matched to a gene: 8. The germline gives CDR1 SGHVS, CDR2 FQNEAQ. The CDR3 spans 15 residues. CDR3 sequence: CASSPGTGGTGELFF. For the CDR3, the DNA is TGTGCCAGCAGCCCAGGGACGGGGGGAACCGGGGAGCTGTTTTTT.

This clone has only a few counts. Other DNA sequences in this sample translate to the same CDR3. V usage is TRBV28 and J usage is TRBJ2-3; TRBD2 matches 12 bases. CDR1 and CDR2 (germline): MDHEN, SYDVKM. The CDR3 spans 17 residues. V lost 3 bases, J lost 1 base, and 5 bases stayed unmatched. The CDR3 DNA is TGTGCCAGCAGTTTCCCCGGGACTAGCGGGCGCACAGATACGCAGTATTTT. This gives the protein CASSFPGTSGRTDTQYF.

The CDR3 DNA is TGTGCCATAGAACTAGCGGGGGGACGCACAGATACGCAGTATTTT. Translated, it gives CAIELAGGRTDTQYF. The chain links TRBV2 to TRBJ2-3; TRBD2 matches at 12 bases. Germline V gene sequence: CDR1 SNHLY, CDR2 FYNNEI. This CDR3 contains 15 residues. After removal of 10 bases from V and 1 base from J, the junction contained 6 bases not matched to a gene.

This clone was counted a few times. The chain employs TRBV6-2 or TRBV6-3 and TRBJ2-7, with 10 bases fitting TRBD1. V shed 5 bases, J shed 3 bases, and the junction held 7 bases outside the gene matches. Germline values: CDR1 MNHEY, CDR2 SVGEGT. The CDR3 covers 15 residues. This CDR3 is CASSGFGTGDYEQYF. The DNA of the CDR3 is TGTGCCAGCAGTGGATTCGGGACAGGGGACTACGAGCAGTACTTC.

This chain uses TRBV15 with TRBJ1-2; 7 nucleotides align to TRBD1. CDR1 is LNHNV and CDR2 is YYDKDF in the germline V gene (reference sequence). There are 14 residues in the CDR3. With V trimmed by 1 base and J by 4 bases, 3 bases remained unmatched. CDR3 loop: CATSRAAGGYGYTF. CDR3 nucleotides: TGTGCCACCAGCAGAGCGGCAGGGGGCTATGGCTACACCTTC. The full variable domain, completed using reference TRBV15 and TRBJ1-2, is DAMVIQNPRYQVTQFGKPVTLSCSQTLNHNVMYWYQQKSSQAPKLLFHYYDKDFNNEADTPDNFQSRRPNTSFCFLDIRSPGLGDTAMYLCATSRAAGGYGYTFGSGTRLTVV.

The J gene is TRBJ1-5, the V gene TRBV24-1; 7 bases agree with TRBD1. CDR1 and CDR2 from the germline V gene are KGHDR and SFDVKD. The CDR3 totals 13 residues. Germline trimming cut 5 bases from V and 4 bases from J; bases unmatched to any gene: 1. The CDR3 sequence is CATSGDSNQPQHF. Here the CDR3 DNA reads TGTGCCACCAGTGGGGACAGTAATCAGCCCCAGCATTTT.